These 26 T cell receptor beta chains originate from one sample sequenced in a study of T cells in localized non-small cell lung cancer. Profiled with immunoSEQ multiplex PCR; TCRdb holds only in-frame clones, not every one. This sample has about 53,000 clones, with approximately 88% found just once. The starting material was peripheral blood mononuclear cells, obtained before any cancer treatment. These receptors came from a man aged 40 to 69 with stage III lung adenocarcinoma.

This chain connects TRBV5-6 to TRBJ2-3, with TRBD1 as a possible D gene (6 bases). The CDR3 has 15 amino acids. In germline, CDR1 is SGHDT, CDR2 YYEEEE. V lost 0 bases to trimming and J lost 8 bases, with 16 bases between them. This CDR3 reads CASSLVGAPHGTQYF. In DNA, the CDR3 is TGTGCCAGCAGCTTGGTGGGGGCCCCCCACGGTACGCAGTATTTT.

The CDR3 sequence: CASSHDWGEGSEQFF. The CDR3 bases are TGTGCCAGCAGCCATGACTGGGGGGAGGGGAGTGAGCAGTTCTTC. V gene TRBV6-6 combines with J gene TRBJ2-1; 7 positions agree with TRBD2. The CDR3 is 15 amino acids. Germline V gives CDR1 MNHNY, CDR2 SVGAGI (reference sequence). The junction had 14 bases not matched to a gene; V was cut back by 6 bases and J by 9 bases.

V usage is TRBV14 and J usage is TRBJ2-2; 7 nucleotides line up with TRBD1. The CDR3 spans 14 residues. V lost 1 base and J lost 7; bases outside the gene matches: 3. Per the germline V gene, CDR1 is SGHDN and CDR2 is FVKESK. CDR3 in DNA: TGTGCCAGCAGCCAAGTAGGGGGCCACGGGGAGCTGTTTTTT. Its translation: CASSQVGGHGELFF.

V gene TRBV5-1 combines with J gene TRBJ2-1, with D perhaps being TRBD1 or TRBD2 (5 bases each). V was trimmed by 4 bases and J by 3 bases, leaving 17 bases between them. The CDR3 spans 16 residues. Germline assignment: CDR1 SGHRS and CDR2 YFSETQ. In DNA form, the CDR3 reads TGCGCCAGCAGCCCAGAGGGGATAGCCAACTACAATGAGCAGTTCTTC. It codes for CASSPEGIANYNEQFF.

The rearrangement links TRBV9 to TRBJ2-2; the D is unclear. The CDR3 has 17 amino acids. Deletions cut 1 base from V and 0 bases from J, with 13 bases between. Germline lookup yields CDR1 SGDLS and CDR2 YYNGEE. The CDR3 DNA reads TGTGCCAGCAGCGTACCCCGCGGAACCCCGAACACCGGGGAGCTGTTTTTT. Protein product: CASSVPRGTPNTGELFF.

The CDR3 sequence is CASSPAANEETQYF. CDR3 DNA sequence: TGTGCCAGCAGCCCGGCTGCGAACGAAGAGACCCAGTACTTC. The chain has TRBV5-4 and TRBJ2-5; D not resolved. CDR1 is SGHNT, CDR2 YYREEE, per germline (reference sequence). Trimming cost V 4 bases and J 3 bases, with 13 bases left between them. The length of the CDR3 is 14 residues. Drawing the rest from reference TRBV5-4 and TRBJ2-5, the complete variable domain is ETGVTQSPTHLIKTRGQQVTLRCSSQSGHNTVSWYQQALGQGPQFIFQYYREEENGRGNFPPRFSGLQFPNYSSELNVNALELDDSALYLCASSPAANEETQYFGPGTRLLVL.

The DNA of the CDR3 is TGTGCCAGCAGCCCTCAACAGGGGGCCTCTGAAGCTTTCTTT. Translating it yields CASSPQQGASEAFF. This chain links TRBV7-9 with TRBJ1-1; 9 bases match TRBD1. Germline-derived CDR1 and CDR2 are SEHNR and FQNEAQ (reference sequence). The CDR3 consists of 14 residues. The V segment lost 5 bases and the J segment 6 bases; nucleotides outside the gene matches: 7.

This chain joins TRBV29-1 and TRBJ2-1; tentatively, D is TRBD1 (6 bases). This CDR3 contains 12 residues. Germline V lookup: CDR1 SQVTM, CDR2 ANQGSEA. Trimming shortened V by 7 bases and J by 8 bases, and 15 bases separated the two germline ends. The CDR3 DNA reads TGCAGCGCCCCATCCGGACAGTATGAGCAGTTCTTC. Its translation is CSAPSGQYEQFF.

The chain employs TRBV19 and TRBJ2-5; 9 bases are a match to TRBD2. The germline V gene has CDR1 LNHDA and CDR2 SQIVND (reference sequence). With V trimmed by 6 bases and J by 4 bases, 12 bases remained unmatched. The CDR3 contains 16 residues. CDR3 amino acids: CASSPDAGGLGETQYF. The CDR3 region has the DNA TGTGCCAGTAGCCCTGACGCGGGGGGGCTGGGAGAGACCCAGTACTTC.

The chain links TRBV4-1 to TRBJ1-1; D might be TRBD1 (5 bases). Germline V gene data show CDR1 as MGHRA and CDR2 as YSYEKL. Trimming took 4 bases from V and 7 from J, leaving 19 bases between them. This CDR3 contains 15 residues. The CDR3 is CASSPAGAGAGEAFF. The CDR3 coding sequence is TGCGCCAGCAGCCCAGCCGGGGCAGGTGCGGGTGAAGCTTTCTTT.

The chain carries TRBV7-3 and TRBJ2-1; 7 nucleotides align to TRBD1. V was pared by 5 bases and J by 4 bases, with 5 bases of the junction left unmatched. Germline V CDR1 and CDR2: SGHTA, FQGTGA. This CDR3 is 14 amino acids long. DNA for the CDR3: TGTGCCAGCAGCCCTCGACAGGGTTACAATGAGCAGTTCTTC. Translation gives CASSPRQGYNEQFF.

This rearrangement joins TRBV4-2 to TRBJ2-1; TRBD2 matches 11 bases. The J segment lost 15 bases and the V segment lost 2 bases, leaving 6 bases of the junction unmatched. Germline V gene data show CDR1 as LGHNA and CDR2 as YNFKEQ. The CDR3 has 13 residues. The CDR3 loop reads CASSQTTSGGRFF. CDR3 bases: TGTGCCAGCAGCCAAACAACTAGCGGGGGTCGGTTCTTC.

This clone was recorded only once. The CDR3: CASSQGGGGTHEQYF. The CDR3 nucleotides read TGCGCCAGCAGCCAAGGTGGTGGGGGGACCCACGAGCAGTACTTC. The chain uses TRBV4-3 and TRBJ2-7, with D perhaps matching TRBD2 (6 bases). The V gene lost 1 base and the J gene lost 5 bases, with 15 bases spanning the gap. Germline CDR1 and CDR2: LGHNA and YSLEER. This CDR3 spans 15 amino acids.

The chain recombines TRBV5-1 with TRBJ1-4; D is unclear. The CDR3 covers 15 residues. Deletions cut 0 bases from V and 3 bases from J, with 9 bases between. Germline V gene sequence: CDR1 SGHRS, CDR2 YFSETQ. In DNA, the CDR3 is TGCGCCAGCAGCTTGGCCGAAGGGTCTAATGAAAAACTGTTTTTT. Translating it yields CASSLAEGSNEKLFF.

The rearrangement links TRBV7-2 to TRBJ2-3; 12 positions match TRBD2. With 5 bases clipped from V and 5 bases from J, the junction kept 8 bases outside the gene matches. The CDR3 is 16 residues long. Germline V gene sequence: CDR1 SGHTA, CDR2 FQGNSA. The DNA of the CDR3 is TGTGCCAGCAGCCGTCAGTCTAGCGGGGGGGGAGATACGCAGTATTTT. It specifies CASSRQSSGGGDTQYF.

This chain links TRBV5-1 with TRBJ1-4; D call uncertain. Germline V gene lookup returns CDR1 SGHRS and CDR2 YFSETQ. The V gene lost 4 bases and the J gene lost 0 bases, with 7 bases spanning the gap. The CDR3 covers 14 residues. CDR3 DNA sequence: TGCGCCAGCAGCGAGTTATCAACTAATGAAAAACTGTTTTTT. Its protein product is CASSELSTNEKLFF.

This clone appeared a few times. This chain links TRBV14 with TRBJ2-1, with D unclear. The CDR3 spans 13 residues. Germline V lookup: CDR1 SGHDN, CDR2 FVKESK. V shed 2 bases and J shed 4 bases, with 6 bases lying between them. The chain's CDR3 is CASSQSVYNEQFF. The CDR3, as DNA: TGTGCCAGCAGCCAATCAGTTTACAATGAGCAGTTCTTC.

CDR3 sequence: CASGGAGARDTQYF. CDR3 nucleotides: TGTGCCAGCGGGGGAGCGGGAGCAAGGGATACGCAGTATTTT. This chain connects TRBV2 to TRBJ2-3; 8 bases are a match to TRBD2. The V gene's germline CDR1 is SNHLY and CDR2 FYNNEI. The length of the CDR3 is 14 residues. The junction had 10 bases not matched to a gene; V was cut back by 8 bases and J by 6 bases.

This clone has just a few counts. This chain joins TRBV14 and TRBJ1-1; no clear D. V was pared by 0 bases and J by 5 bases, with 10 bases between. The germline gives CDR1 SGHDN, CDR2 FVKESK. This CDR3 has 14 residues. CDR3 in amino acids: CASSQDVSGTEAFF. CDR3 DNA sequence: TGTGCCAGCAGCCAAGATGTATCGGGGACTGAAGCTTTCTTT.

V is TRBV4-3 and J is TRBJ2-5; tentatively, D is TRBD2 (6 bases). Trimming shortened V by 4 bases and J by 2 bases, and 8 bases separated the two germline ends. Germline-derived CDR1 and CDR2 are LGHNA and YSLEER. The CDR3 runs to 13 residues. CDR3 nucleotide sequence: TGCGCCAGCAGCCGGACTATTCAAGAGACCCAGTACTTC. Translating gives CASSRTIQETQYF.

The chain has TRBV10-3 and TRBJ2-7; D is unclear. Germline V lookup: CDR1 ENHRY, CDR2 SYGVKD. This CDR3 has 13 amino acids. Trimming removed 0 bases from V and 2 bases from J, with 5 bases in between. In nucleotides, the CDR3 is TGTGCCATCAGTGAGTCGGCAACCTACGAGCAGTACTTC. The encoded protein is CAISESATYEQYF.

This clone appeared a few times. The chain carries TRBV2 and TRBJ2-3, with TRBD2 matching 7 bases. The V gene end was trimmed by 3 bases and the J gene end by 4 bases; junction bases not matched to a gene: 7. Germline values: CDR1 SNHLY, CDR2 FYNNEI. The CDR3 is 15 residues long. As DNA, the CDR3 is TGTGCCAGCAGTGAGCAACTAGCGAGGGCAGATACGCAGTATTTT. Translating it yields CASSEQLARADTQYF.

This chain joins TRBV10-3 and TRBJ1-5, with 7 bases lining up with TRBD1. CDR3 length: 14 amino acids. Trimming took 5 bases from V and 1 from J; bases not matched to a gene: 2. Germline V gene lookup returns CDR1 ENHRY and CDR2 SYGVKD. The CDR3 DNA follows: TGTGCCATCAGTCTGGACAGGAGCAATCAGCCCCAGCATTTT. This gives the protein CAISLDRSNQPQHF.

This clone was seen more than once but under ten times. One junction end disagrees with the germline gene, perhaps due to a read error. J is TRBJ1-4 and V is TRBV30, with 9 bases fitting TRBD1. Germline V gene sequence: CDR1 GTSNPN, CDR2 SVGIG (reference sequence). The CDR3 totals 13 residues. The CDR3 loop is CAWSVPRTDRGGF. The CDR3 DNA follows: TGTGCCTGGAGTGTGCCCCGTACGGACAGGGGTGGTTTT. Full variable domain (outside the CDR3, taken from reference TRBV30 and TRBJ1-4): SQTIHQWPATLVQPVGSPLSLECTVEGTSNPNLYWYRQAAGRGLQLLFYSVGIGQISSEVPQNLSASRPQDRQFILSSKKLLLSDSGFYLCAWSVPRTDRGGFGSGTQLSVL.

The V call is TRBV29-1, the J call TRBJ2-1, with D possibly TRBD2 on 6 matching bases. Per the germline V gene, CDR1 is SQVTM and CDR2 is ANQGSEA. This CDR3 spans 13 amino acids. V lost 6 bases and J 5 bases, leaving 14 bases between the germline ends. The CDR3 region has the DNA TGCAGCGTGAAGCTCGGCGGGGACAATGAGCAGTTCTTC. Protein product: CSVKLGGDNEQFF.

This clone was seen only once. V is TRBV9 and J is TRBJ2-3; D gene unclear. This CDR3 has 14 residues. Germline V gene sequence: CDR1 SGDLS, CDR2 YYNGEE. V lost 0 bases and J 1 base, leaving 6 bases between the germline ends. The CDR3 DNA follows: TGTGCCAGCAGCGTAGATATAGGCACAGATACGCAGTATTTT. Translating gives CASSVDIGTDTQYF.